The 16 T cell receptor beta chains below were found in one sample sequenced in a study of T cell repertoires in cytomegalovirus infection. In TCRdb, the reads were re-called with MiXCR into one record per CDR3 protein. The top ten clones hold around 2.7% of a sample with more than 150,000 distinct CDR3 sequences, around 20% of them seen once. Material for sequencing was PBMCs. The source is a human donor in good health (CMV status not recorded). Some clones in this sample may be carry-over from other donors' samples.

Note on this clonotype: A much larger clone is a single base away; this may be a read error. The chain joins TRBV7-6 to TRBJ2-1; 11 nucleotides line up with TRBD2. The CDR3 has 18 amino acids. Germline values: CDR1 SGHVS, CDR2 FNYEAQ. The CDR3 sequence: CTSSSKARLAGILNEQFF. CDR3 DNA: TGTACCAGCAGCTCCAAAGCACGACTAGCGGGGATTCTCAATGAGCAGTTCTTC. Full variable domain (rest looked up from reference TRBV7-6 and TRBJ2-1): GAGVSQSPRYKVTKRGQDVALRCDPISGHVSLYWYRQALGQGPEFLTYFNYEAQQDKSGLPNDRFSAERPEGSISTLTIQRTEQRDSAMYRCTSSSKARLAGILNEQFFGPGTRLTVL.

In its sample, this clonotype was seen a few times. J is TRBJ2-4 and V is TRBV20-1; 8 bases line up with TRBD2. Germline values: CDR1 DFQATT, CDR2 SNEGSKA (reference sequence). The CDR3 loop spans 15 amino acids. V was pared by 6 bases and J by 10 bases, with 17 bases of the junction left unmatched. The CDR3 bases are TGCAGTGCCAACTCCCCGCGGGGGGCTCCGGGGATTCAGTACTTC. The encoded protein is CSANSPRGAPGIQYF.

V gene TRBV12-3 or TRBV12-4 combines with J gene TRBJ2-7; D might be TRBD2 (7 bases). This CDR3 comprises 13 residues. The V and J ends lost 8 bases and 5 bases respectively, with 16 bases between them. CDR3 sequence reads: CASRTRGRDEQYF. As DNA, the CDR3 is TGTGCCAGCCGAACGCGGGGGCGGGACGAGCAGTACTTC.

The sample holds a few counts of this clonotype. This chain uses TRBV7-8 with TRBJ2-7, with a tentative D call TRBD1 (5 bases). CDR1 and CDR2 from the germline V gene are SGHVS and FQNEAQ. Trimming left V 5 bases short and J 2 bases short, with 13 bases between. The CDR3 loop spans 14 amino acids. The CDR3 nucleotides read TGTGCCAGCAGCCCAGGCAGGGTCCCCTACGAGCAGTACTTC. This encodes CASSPGRVPYEQYF. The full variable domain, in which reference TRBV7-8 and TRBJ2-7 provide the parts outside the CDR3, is GAGVSQSPRYKVAKRGQDVALRCDPISGHVSLFWYQQALGQGPEFLTYFQNEAQLDKSGLPSDRFFAERPEGSVSTLKIQRTQQEDSAVYLCASSPGRVPYEQYFGPGTRLTVT.

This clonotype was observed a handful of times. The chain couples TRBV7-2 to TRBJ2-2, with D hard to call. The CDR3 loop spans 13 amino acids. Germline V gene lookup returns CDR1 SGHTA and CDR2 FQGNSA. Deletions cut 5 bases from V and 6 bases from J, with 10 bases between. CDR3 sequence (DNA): TGTGCCAGCAGCCCTAACCGGTCCGGGGAGCTGTTTTTT. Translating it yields CASSPNRSGELFF.

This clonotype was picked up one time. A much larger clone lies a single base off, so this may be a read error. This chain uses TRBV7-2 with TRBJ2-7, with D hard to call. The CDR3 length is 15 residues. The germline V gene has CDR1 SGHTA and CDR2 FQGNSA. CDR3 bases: TGTGCCAGCAGCTTACGTCCCGGTAGCTCCTACGACCAGTACTTC. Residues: CASSLRPGSSYDQYF. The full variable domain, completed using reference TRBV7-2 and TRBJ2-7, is GAGVSQSPSNKVTEKGKDVELRCDPISGHTALYWYRQSLGQGLEFLIYFQGNSAPDKSGLPSDRFSAERTGGSVSTLTIQRTQQEDSAVYLCASSLRPGSSYDQYFGPGTRLTVT.

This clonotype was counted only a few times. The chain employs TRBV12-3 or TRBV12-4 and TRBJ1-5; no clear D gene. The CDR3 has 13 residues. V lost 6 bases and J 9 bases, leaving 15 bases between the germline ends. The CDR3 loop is CASRQTPYLPQHF. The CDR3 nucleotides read TGTGCCAGCAGGCAGACACCGTATTTGCCCCAGCATTTT.

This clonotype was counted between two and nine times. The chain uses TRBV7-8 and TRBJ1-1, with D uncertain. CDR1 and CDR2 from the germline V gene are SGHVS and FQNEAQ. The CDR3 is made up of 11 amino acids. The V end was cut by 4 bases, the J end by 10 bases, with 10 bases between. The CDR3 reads CASSSSSPAFF. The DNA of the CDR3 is TGTGCCAGCAGCTCAAGTAGCCCAGCTTTCTTT.

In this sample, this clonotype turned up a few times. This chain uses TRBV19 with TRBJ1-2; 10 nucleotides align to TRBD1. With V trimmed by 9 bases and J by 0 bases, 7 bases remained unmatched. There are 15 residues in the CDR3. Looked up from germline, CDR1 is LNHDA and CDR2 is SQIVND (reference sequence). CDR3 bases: TGTGCCAGCCGGACAGGGGGGACGACTAACTATGGCTACACCTTC. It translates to CASRTGGTTNYGYTF. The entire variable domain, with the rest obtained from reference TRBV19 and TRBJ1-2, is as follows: DGGITQSPKYLFRKEGQNVTLSCEQNLNHDAMYWYRQDPGQGLRLIYYSQIVNDFQKGDIAEGYSVSREKKESFPLTVTSAQKNPTAFYLCASRTGGTTNYGYTFGSGTRLTVV.

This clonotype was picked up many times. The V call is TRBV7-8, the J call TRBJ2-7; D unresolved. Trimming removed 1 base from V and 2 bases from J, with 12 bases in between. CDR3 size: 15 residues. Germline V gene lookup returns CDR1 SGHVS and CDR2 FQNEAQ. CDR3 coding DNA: TGTGCCAGCAGCTTAGTTATGACCCGAACCTACGAGCAGTACTTC. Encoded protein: CASSLVMTRTYEQYF.

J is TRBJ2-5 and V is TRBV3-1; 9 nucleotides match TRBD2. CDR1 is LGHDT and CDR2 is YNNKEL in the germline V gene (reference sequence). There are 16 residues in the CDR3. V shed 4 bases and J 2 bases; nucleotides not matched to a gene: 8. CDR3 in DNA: TGTGCCAGCAGCCCTACGTTAGCGGGGGCGCAAGAGACCCAGTACTTC. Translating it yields CASSPTLAGAQETQYF.

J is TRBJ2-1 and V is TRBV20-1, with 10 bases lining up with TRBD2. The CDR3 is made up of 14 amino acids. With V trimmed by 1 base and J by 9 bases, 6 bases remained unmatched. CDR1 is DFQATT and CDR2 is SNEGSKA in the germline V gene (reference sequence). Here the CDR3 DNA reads TGCAGTGCTAGAGCAGCGGGAGGGTCTAGTGAGCAGTTCTTC. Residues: CSARAAGGSSEQFF.

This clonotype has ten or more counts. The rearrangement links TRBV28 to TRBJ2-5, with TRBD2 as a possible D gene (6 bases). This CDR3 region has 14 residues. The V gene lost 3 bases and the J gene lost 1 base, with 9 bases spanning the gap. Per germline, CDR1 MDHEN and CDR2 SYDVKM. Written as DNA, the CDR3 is TGTGCCAGCAGTTTGGCGGGACTCCAAGAGACCCAGTACTTC. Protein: CASSLAGLQETQYF.

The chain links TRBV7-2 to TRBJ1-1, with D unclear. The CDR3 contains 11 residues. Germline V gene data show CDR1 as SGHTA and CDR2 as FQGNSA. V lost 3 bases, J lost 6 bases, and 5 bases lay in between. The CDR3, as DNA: TGTGCCAGCAGCTTCTTTTCTGAAGCTTTCTTT. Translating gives CASSFFSEAFF.

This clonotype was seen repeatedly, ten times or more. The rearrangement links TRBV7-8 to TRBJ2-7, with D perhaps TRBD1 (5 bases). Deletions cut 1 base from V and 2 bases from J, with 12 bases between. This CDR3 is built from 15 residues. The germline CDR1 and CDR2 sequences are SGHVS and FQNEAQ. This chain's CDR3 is CASSLDQGSTYEQYF. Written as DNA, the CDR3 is TGTGCCAGCAGCTTAGATCAGGGATCAACCTACGAGCAGTACTTC.

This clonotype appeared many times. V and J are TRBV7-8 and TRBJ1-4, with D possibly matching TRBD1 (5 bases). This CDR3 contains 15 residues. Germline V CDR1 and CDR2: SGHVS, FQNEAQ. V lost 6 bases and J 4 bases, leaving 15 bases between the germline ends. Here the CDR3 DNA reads TGTGCCAGCAGAAAAGGATGGGGGGGTAATGAAAAACTGTTTTTT. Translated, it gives CASRKGWGGNEKLFF.